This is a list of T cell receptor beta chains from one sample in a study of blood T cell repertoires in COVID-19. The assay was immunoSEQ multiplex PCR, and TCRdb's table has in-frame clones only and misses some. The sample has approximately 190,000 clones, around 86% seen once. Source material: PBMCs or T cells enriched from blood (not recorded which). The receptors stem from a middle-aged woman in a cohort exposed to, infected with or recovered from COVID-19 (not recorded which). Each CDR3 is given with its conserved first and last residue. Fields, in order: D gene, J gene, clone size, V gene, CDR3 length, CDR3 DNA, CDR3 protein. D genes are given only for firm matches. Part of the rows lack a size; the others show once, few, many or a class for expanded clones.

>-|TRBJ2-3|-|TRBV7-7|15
TGTGCCAGCAGCTTAGGGGAGGCATTCGGTGATACGCAGTATTTT
CASSLGEAFGDTQYF
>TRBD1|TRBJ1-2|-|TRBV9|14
TGTGCCAGCAGCGTAGTGGAGGGGGCAAATGGCTACACCTTC
CASSVVEGANGYTF
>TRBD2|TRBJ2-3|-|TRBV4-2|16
TGTGCCAGCAGCCAAGAAGTAGCGGGGTACACAGATACGCAGTATTTT
CASSQEVAGYTDTQYF
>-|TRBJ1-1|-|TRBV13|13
TGTGCCAGCACCCCTCGTTTGAACACTGAAGCTTTCTTT
CASTPRLNTEAFF
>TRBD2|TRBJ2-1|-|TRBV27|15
TGTGCCAGCGGACCGGGACTAGCGCCGAACAATGAGCAGTTCTTC
CASGPGLAPNNEQFF
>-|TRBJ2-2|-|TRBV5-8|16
TGTGCCAGCAGCTTGCCATTCGGGGGATGGCCCTGGGAGCTGTTTTTT
CASSLPFGGWPWELFF
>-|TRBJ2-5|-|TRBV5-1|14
TGCGCCAGCAGCCTACCCGCTAGGCAAGAGACCCAGTACTTC
CASSLPARQETQYF
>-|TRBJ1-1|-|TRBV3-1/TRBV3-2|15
TGTGCCAGCAGCCAAGAGTCGCCTTCGCGGACTGAAGCTTTCTTT
CASSQESPSRTEAFF
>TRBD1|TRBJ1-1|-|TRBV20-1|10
TGCAGTGCTTGGGACAGGGAAGCTTTCTTT
CSAWDREAFF
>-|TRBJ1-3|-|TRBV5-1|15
TGCGCCAGCAGCTTGGACAGTAACTCTGGAAACACCATATATTTT
CASSLDSNSGNTIYF
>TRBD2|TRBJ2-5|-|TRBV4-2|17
TGTGCCAGCAGCCAAGAGGCACTCGGGACTAGCGCGAAGACCCAGTACTTC
CASSQEALGTSAKTQYF
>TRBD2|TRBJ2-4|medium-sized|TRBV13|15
TGTGCCAGCAGCCAGCGGGGGGCCGCCAAAAACATTCAGTACTTC
CASSQRGAAKNIQYF
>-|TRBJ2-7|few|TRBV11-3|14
TGTGCCAGCAGCTTAGTCTCATCTACCTACGAGCAGTACTTC
CASSLVSSTYEQYF
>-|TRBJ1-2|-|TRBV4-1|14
TGCGCCAGCAGCCACGGACGGGGAAACTATGGCTACACCTTC
CASSHGRGNYGYTF
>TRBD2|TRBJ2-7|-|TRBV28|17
TGTGCCAGCAGTTCCATTGTCGAGTGGCGGGAGGGCTACGAGCAGTACTTC
CASSSIVEWREGYEQYF
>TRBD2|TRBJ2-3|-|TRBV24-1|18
TGTGCCACCAGTGACCCCCGGGGGCCTAGCGGGAGGTTGGATACGCAGTATTTT
CATSDPRGPSGRLDTQYF
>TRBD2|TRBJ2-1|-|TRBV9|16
TGTGCCAGCCAAAGAGGACTAGCGGGCCGGAGGGATGAGCAGTTCTTC
CASQRGLAGRRDEQFF
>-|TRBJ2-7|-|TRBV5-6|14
TGTGCCTCCAAGGCGAGAGCGCTCCCCTACGAGCAGTACTTC
CASKARALPYEQYF
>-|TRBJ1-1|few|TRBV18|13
TGTGCCAGCTCGCGTAGACAGCCCACTGAAGCTTTCTTT
CASSRRQPTEAFF
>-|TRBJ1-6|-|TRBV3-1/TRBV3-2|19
TGTGCCAGCAGCCAAGATTTCCGAGAGGGTTACCCCTATAATTCACCCCTCCACTTT
CASSQDFREGYPYNSPLHF
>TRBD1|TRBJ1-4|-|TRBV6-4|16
TGTGCCAGCAGTGACTCCTCGGGACAGGGCGAAGAAAAACTGTTTTTT
CASSDSSGQGEEKLFF
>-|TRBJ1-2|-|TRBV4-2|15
TGTGCCAGCAGCCACCCTACAGACAGGAACTATGGCTACACCTTC
CASSHPTDRNYGYTF
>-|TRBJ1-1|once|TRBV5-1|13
TGCGCCAGCAGCTGGGGAGGAATTACTGAAGCTTTCTTT
CASSWGGITEAFF
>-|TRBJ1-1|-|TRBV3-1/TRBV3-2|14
TGTGCCAGCAGCCAACCGGTCTCGAACACTGAAGCTTTCTTT
CASSQPVSNTEAFF
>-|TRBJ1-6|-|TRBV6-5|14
TGTGCCAGCGCGCCGAACAGGGTTGATTCACCCCTCCACTTT
CASAPNRVDSPLHF
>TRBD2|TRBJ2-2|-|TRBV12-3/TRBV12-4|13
TGTGCCAGCAGATGGACTAGTGCCGGGGAGCTGTTTTTT
CASRWTSAGELFF
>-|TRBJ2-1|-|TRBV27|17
TGTGCCAGCAGTCACGACTTATCGGGACTCTCCTACAATGAGCAGTTCTTC
CASSHDLSGLSYNEQFF
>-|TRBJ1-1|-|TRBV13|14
TGTGCCAGCAGCTTTCCCAGTTTAAACACTGAAGCTTTCTTT
CASSFPSLNTEAFF
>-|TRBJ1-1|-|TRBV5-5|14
TGTGCCAGCAACCCCAGGGCAGGGTCCACTGAAGCTTTCTTT
CASNPRAGSTEAFF
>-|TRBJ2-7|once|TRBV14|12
TGTGCCAGCAGCCTCTCGGGGAACGAGCAGTACTTC
CASSLSGNEQYF
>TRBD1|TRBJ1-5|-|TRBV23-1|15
TGCGCCAGTTCCGCCGGACAGGGGCCGCGGCAGCCCCAGCATTTT
CASSAGQGPRQPQHF
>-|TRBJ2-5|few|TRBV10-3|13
TGTGCCATCAGCGCAAGACAGGAAGAGACCCAGTACTTC
CAISARQEETQYF
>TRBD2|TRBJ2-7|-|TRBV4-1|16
TGCGCCAGCAGCCCCCCTGGGACTAGCGCGCTCTACGAGCAGTACTTC
CASSPPGTSALYEQYF
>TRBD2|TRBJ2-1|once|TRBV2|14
TGTGCCAGCAGTCTAGCGGCATCGTACAATGAGCAGTTCTTC
CASSLAASYNEQFF
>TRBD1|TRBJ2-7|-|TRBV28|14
TGTGCCAGCAGCTCGGGACAGGCCACCTACGAGCAGTACTTC
CASSSGQATYEQYF
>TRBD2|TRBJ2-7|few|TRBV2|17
TGTGCCAGCAGTGAAATTGGTTGGCCTAGCGGCTCCTACGAGCAGTACTTC
CASSEIGWPSGSYEQYF
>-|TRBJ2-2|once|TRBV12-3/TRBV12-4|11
TGTGCCAGCTCCTTCGCCGGGGAGCTGTTTTTT
CASSFAGELFF
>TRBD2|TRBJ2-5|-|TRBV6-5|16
TGTGCCAGCAGTTACGCCTTCTGGCTAGCGGGGGGGACCCAGTACTTC
CASSYAFWLAGGTQYF
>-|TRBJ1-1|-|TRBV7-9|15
TGTGCCAGCAGCCCGAGGGGTGAGGGAGGCACTGAAGCTTTCTTT
CASSPRGEGGTEAFF
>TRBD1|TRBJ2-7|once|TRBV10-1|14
TGCGCCAGCAGTGAGGCGGGACAGGGCTACGAGCAGTACTTC
CASSEAGQGYEQYF
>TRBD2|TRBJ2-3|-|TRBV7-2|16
TGTGCCAGCAGCCAGCGGGGGGGGGCTCGCACAGATACGCAGTATTTT
CASSQRGGARTDTQYF
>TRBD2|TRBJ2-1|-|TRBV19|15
TGTGCCAGTAGTATTTGGACTAGCGGGATCAATGAGCAGTTCTTC
CASSIWTSGINEQFF